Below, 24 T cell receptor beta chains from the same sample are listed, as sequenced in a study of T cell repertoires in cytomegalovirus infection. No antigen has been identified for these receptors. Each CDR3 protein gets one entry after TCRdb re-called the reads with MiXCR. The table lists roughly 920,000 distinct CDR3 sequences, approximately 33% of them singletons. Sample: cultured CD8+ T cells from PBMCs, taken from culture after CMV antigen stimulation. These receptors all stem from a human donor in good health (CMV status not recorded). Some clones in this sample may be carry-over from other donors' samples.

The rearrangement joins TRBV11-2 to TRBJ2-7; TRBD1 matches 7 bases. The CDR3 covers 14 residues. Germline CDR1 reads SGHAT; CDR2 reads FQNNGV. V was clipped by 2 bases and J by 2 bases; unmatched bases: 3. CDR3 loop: CASSLWDSTYEQYV. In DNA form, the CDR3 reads TGTGCCAGCAGCTTATGGGACAGTACCTACGAGCAGTACGTC.

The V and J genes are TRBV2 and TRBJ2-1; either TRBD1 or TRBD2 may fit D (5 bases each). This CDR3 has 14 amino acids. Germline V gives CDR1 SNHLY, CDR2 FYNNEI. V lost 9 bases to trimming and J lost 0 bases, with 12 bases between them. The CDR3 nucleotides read TGTGCCAGAGGGGACGGCAGCTCCTACAATGAGCAGTTCTTC. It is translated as CARGDGSSYNEQFF.

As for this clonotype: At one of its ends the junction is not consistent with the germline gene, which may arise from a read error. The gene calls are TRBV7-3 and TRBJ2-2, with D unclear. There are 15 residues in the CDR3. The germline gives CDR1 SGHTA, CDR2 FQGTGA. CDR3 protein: CTSSLNGPMIGELFF. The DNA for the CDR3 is TGTACCAGCAGCTTAAACGGCCCGATGATCGGGGAGCTGTTTTTT.

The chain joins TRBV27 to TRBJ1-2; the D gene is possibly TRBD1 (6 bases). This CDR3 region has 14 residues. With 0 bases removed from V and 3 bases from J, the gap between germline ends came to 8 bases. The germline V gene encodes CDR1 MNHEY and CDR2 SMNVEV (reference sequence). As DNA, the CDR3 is TGTGCCAGCAGTTTATCGGACAGTTACTATGGCTACACCTTC. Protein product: CASSLSDSYYGYTF.

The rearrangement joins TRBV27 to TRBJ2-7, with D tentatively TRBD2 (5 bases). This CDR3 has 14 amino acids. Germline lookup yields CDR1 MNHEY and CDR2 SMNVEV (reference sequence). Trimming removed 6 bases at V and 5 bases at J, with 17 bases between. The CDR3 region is CASSGARGFDEQYF. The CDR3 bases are TGTGCCAGCAGCGGAGCCCGGGGTTTCGACGAGCAGTACTTC.

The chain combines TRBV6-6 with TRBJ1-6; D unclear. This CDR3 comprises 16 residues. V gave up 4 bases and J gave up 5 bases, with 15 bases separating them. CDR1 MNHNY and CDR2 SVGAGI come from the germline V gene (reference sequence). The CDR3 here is CASSFSAGLNNSPLHF. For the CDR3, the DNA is TGTGCCAGCAGTTTCTCCGCCGGGCTTAATAATTCACCCCTCCACTTT.

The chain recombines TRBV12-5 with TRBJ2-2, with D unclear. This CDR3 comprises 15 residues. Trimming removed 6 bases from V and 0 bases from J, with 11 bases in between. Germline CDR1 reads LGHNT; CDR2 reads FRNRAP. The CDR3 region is CASGPDETNTGELFF. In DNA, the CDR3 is TGTGCTAGTGGCCCAGACGAGACGAACACCGGGGAGCTGTTTTTT.

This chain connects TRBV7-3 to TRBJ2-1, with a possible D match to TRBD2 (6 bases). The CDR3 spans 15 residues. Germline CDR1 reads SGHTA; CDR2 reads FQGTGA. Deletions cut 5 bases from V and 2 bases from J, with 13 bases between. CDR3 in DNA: TGTGCCAGCAGCCCGGGGGTAACCCCCTACAATGAGCAGTTCTTC. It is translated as CASSPGVTPYNEQFF.

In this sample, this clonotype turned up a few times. CDR3 bases: TGTGCCAGCAGCCCATCTCGGGACTCTGAAGGGGTGAATGAGCAGTTCTTC. Protein product: CASSPSRDSEGVNEQFF. The genes are TRBV7-9 and TRBJ2-1, with D perhaps matching TRBD2 (6 bases). In germline, CDR1 is SEHNR, CDR2 FQNEAQ (reference sequence). The CDR3 is made up of 17 amino acids. Trimming shortened V by 5 bases and J by 7 bases, and 24 bases separated the two germline ends. The full variable domain, with the rest looked up from reference TRBV7-9 and TRBJ2-1, is DTGVSQNPRHKITKRGQNVTFRCDPISEHNRLYWYRQTLGQGPEFLTYFQNEAQLEKSRLLSDRFSAERPKGSFSTLEIQRTEQGDSAMYLCASSPSRDSEGVNEQFFGPGTRLTVL.

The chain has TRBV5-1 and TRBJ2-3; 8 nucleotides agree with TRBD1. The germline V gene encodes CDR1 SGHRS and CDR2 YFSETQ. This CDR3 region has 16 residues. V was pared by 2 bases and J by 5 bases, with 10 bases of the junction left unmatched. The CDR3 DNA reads TGCGCCAGCAGCTTCGGGGCGATAGGACAGGGAGATACGCAGTATTTT. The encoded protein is CASSFGAIGQGDTQYF.

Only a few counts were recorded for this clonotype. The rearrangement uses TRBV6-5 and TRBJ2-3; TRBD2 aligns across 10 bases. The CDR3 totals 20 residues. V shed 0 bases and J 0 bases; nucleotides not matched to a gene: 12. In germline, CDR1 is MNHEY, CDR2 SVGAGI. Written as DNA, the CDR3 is TGTGCCAGCAGTTACTCAGCTAGCGGGGGCACCCGACGTAGCACAGATACGCAGTATTTT. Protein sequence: CASSYSASGGTRRSTDTQYF.

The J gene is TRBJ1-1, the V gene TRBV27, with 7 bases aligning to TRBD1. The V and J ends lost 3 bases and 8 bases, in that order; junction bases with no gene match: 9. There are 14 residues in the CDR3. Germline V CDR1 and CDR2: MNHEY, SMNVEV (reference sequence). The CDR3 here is CASSLVRQGEEAFF. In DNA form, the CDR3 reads TGTGCCAGCAGTTTGGTTAGACAGGGAGAAGAAGCTTTCTTT.

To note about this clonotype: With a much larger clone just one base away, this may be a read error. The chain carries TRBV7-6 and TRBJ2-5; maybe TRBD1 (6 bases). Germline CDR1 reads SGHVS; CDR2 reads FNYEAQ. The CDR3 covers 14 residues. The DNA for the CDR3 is TGTGCCAGCAGCCCGATTTGGGGGCAAGATACCCAGTACTTC. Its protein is CASSPIWGQDTQYF.

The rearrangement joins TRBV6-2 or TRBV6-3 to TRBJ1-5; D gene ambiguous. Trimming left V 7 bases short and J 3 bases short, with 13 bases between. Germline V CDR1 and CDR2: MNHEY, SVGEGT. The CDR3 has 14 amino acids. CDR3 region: CASTARGPNQPQHF. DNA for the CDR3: TGTGCCAGCACCGCGAGAGGGCCCAATCAGCCCCAGCATTTT.

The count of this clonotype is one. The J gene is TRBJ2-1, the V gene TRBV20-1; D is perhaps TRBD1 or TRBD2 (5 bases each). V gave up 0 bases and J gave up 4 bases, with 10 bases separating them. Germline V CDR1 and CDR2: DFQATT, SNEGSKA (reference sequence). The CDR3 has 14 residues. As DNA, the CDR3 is TGCAGTGCTAGAGACCGGGACGATTACAATGAGCAGTTCTTC. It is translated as CSARDRDDYNEQFF.

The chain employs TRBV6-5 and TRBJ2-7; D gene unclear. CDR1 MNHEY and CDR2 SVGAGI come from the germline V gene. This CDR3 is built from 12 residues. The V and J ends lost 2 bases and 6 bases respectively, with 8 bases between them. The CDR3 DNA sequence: TGTGCCAGCAGTTACGAAGGTGGCGAGCAGTACTTC. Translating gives CASSYEGGEQYF.

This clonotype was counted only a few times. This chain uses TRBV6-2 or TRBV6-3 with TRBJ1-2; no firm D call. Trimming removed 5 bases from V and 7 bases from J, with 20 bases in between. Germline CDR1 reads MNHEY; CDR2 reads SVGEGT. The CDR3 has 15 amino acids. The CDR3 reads CASSPLEGLLTGYTF. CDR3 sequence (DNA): TGTGCCAGCAGTCCCCTCGAGGGTCTCTTGACTGGCTACACCTTC.

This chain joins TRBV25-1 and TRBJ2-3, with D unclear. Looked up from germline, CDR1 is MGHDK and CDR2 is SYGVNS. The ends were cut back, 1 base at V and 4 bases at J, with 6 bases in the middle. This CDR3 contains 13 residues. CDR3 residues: CASSELPADTQYF. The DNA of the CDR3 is TGTGCCAGCAGTGAATTACCAGCAGATACGCAGTATTTT.

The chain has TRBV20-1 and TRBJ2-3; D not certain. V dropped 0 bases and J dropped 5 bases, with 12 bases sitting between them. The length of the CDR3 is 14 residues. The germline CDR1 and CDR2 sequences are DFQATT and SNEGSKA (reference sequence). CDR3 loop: CSARDLTWGDTQYF. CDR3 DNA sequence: TGCAGTGCTAGAGATCTGACCTGGGGAGATACGCAGTATTTT.

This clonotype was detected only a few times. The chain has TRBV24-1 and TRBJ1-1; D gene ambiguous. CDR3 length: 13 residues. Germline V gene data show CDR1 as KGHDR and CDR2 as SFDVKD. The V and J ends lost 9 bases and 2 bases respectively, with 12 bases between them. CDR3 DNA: TGTGCCACCTCGGCGACGCACAACACTGAAGCTTTCTTT. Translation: CATSATHNTEAFF.

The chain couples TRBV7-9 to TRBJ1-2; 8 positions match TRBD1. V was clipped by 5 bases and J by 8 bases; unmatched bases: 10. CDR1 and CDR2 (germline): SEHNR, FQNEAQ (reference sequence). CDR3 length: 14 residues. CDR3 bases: TGTGCCAGCAGCCTTGGGACAGGTCGGGAAGGCTACACCTTC. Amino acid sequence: CASSLGTGREGYTF. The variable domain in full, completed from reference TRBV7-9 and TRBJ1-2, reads DTGVSQNPRHKITKRGQNVTFRCDPISEHNRLYWYRQTLGQGPEFLTYFQNEAQLEKSRLLSDRFSAERPKGSFSTLEIQRTEQGDSAMYLCASSLGTGREGYTFGSGTRLTVV.

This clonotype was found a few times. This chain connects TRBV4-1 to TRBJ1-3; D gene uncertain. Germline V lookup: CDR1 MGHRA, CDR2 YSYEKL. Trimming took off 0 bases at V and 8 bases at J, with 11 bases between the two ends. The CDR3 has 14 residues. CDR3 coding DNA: TGCGCCAGCAGCCAAGAGAACCCTTGGGACACCATATATTTT. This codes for CASSQENPWDTIYF.

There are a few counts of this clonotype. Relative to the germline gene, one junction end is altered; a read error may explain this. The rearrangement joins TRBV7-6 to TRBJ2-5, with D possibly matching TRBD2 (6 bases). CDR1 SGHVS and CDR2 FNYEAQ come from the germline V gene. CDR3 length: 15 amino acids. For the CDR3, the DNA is TGTGCTAGCAGCTCGGGGGAGTATAAGGTTGAGACCCAGTACTTC. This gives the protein CASSSGEYKVETQYF.

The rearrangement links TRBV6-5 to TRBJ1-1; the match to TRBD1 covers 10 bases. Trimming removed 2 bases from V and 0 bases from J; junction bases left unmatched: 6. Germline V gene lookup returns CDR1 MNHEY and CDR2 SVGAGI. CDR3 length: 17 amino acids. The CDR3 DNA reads TGTGCCAGCAGTTACCGCGGGACAGGGGCGATGAACACTGAAGCTTTCTTT. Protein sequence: CASSYRGTGAMNTEAFF.